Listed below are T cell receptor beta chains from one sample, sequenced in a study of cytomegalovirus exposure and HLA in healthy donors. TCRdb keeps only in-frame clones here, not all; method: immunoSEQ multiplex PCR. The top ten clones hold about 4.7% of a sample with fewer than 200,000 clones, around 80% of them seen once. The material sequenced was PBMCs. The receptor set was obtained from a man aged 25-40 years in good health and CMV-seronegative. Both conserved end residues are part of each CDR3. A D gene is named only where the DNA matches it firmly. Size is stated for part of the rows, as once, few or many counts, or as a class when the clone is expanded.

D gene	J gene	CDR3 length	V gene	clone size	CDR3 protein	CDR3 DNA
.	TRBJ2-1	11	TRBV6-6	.	CASSYMQEQFF	TGTGCCAGCAGTTACATGCAGGAGCAGTTCTTC
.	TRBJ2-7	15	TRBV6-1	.	CASSEAGAAAYEQYF	TGTGCCAGCAGTGAAGCAGGGGCAGCCGCCTACGAGCAGTACTTC
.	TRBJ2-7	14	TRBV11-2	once	CASSLATRLREQYF	TGTGCCAGCAGCTTGGCGACTAGACTTCGCGAGCAGTACTTC
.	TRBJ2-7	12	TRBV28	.	CASTRGYYEQYF	TGTGCCAGCACCCGGGGGTACTACGAGCAGTACTTC
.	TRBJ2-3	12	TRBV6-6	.	CATTGFGDTQYF	TGTGCCACCACAGGGTTTGGAGATACGCAGTATTTT
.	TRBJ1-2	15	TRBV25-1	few	CASSDRNSPSYGYTF	TGTGCCAGCAGTGATCGGAACAGCCCTTCCTATGGCTACACCTTC
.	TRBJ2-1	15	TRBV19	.	CASSIGQGSYNEQFF	TGTGCCAGTAGTATTGGGCAGGGCTCCTACAATGAGCAGTTCTTC
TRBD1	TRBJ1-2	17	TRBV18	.	CASSPSGTGNNVYGYTF	TGTGCCAGCTCACCCTCGGGGACAGGGAATAACGTCTATGGCTACACCTTC
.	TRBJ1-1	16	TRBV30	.	CAWSVAIRLTGSEAFF	TGTGCCTGGAGTGTAGCAATTAGATTAACGGGGTCTGAAGCTTTCTTT
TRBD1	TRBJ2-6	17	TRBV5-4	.	CASSLTGGAGGANVLTF	TGTGCCAGCAGCTTGACAGGGGGCGCAGGTGGGGCCAACGTCCTGACTTTC